The next 30 T cell receptor beta chains were all read from a single sample in a study of blood T cell repertoires in COVID-19 (dated by TCRdb to the early 2020s). Library construction relied on the immunoSEQ multiplex PCR assay. The immuneACCESS repertoire file appears here via TCRdb, limited to in-frame rearrangements. These files lack a portion of the clones; in checked studies, under half of the deficit traces to unresolved V genes, and the cause of the others is not known. Across this sample there are 55,000 to 90,000 clones, with 75% to 90% seen only once. Of the sample, approximately 35% is held by the ten largest clones. The sample taken for sequencing was peripheral blood. Receptor source: a woman of 80 years or more with active or convalescent COVID-19.

The chain is built from TRBV6-5 and TRBJ1-4; D remains ambiguous. Germline V gene lookup returns CDR1 MNHEY and CDR2 SVGAGI. Between the trimmed V and J ends, which lost 2 bases and 1 base, there was a span of 11 bases. This CDR3 comprises 16 residues. The CDR3 protein is CASSYLWRGTNEKLFF. The CDR3 DNA sequence: TGTGCCAGCAGTTACCTCTGGCGGGGAACTAATGAAAAACTGTTTTTT.

J is TRBJ2-7 and V is TRBV5-8; D is ambiguous. Trimming stripped 0 bases from V and 1 base from J, with 17 bases between. The germline V gene has CDR1 SGHTS and CDR2 YDEGEE. This CDR3 spans 17 amino acids. As DNA, the CDR3 is TGTGCCAGCAGCTTGGCTTCGGGTACCCCTTTTTCCTACGAGCAGTACTTC. Protein sequence: CASSLASGTPFSYEQYF.

The rearrangement links TRBV7-9 to TRBJ2-1; 10 nucleotides line up with TRBD2. The CDR3 loop spans 15 amino acids. Germline V gene sequence: CDR1 SEHNR, CDR2 FQNEAQ (reference sequence). J gave up 9 bases and V 3 bases, and 8 bases lay outside the gene matches. The CDR3 DNA sequence: TGTGCCAGCAGCTTTCCGGGACTAGCGTGGGTTGAGCAGTTCTTC. It codes for CASSFPGLAWVEQFF.

The chain is built from TRBV12-3 or TRBV12-4 and TRBJ2-5, with 9 positions matching TRBD2. The CDR3 runs 13 residues. The ends lost 3 bases at V and 9 bases at J; junction bases unmatched: 5. CDR3 coding DNA: TGTGCCAGCAGTTTTCTAGCGGGGCAGGCCCAGTACTTC. This codes for CASSFLAGQAQYF.

This clone occurred a few times. This chain connects TRBV16 to TRBJ1-5, with D possibly TRBD1 on 5 matching bases. The CDR3 is 17 residues long. Germline V gene lookup returns CDR1 KGHSY and CDR2 FQNENV. V was pared by 3 bases and J by 4 bases, with 19 bases between. The DNA for the CDR3 is TGTGCCAGCAGCCATCGCAGGGTGGTCTCAGGGAATCAGCCCCAGCATTTT. Translation gives CASSHRRVVSGNQPQHF.

The V gene is TRBV11-2, the J gene TRBJ1-4; a possible D gene is TRBD1 (6 bases). Germline V gene data show CDR1 as SGHAT and CDR2 as FQNNGV. The CDR3 runs to 16 residues. V dropped 5 bases and J dropped 7 bases, with 20 bases sitting between them. CDR3 loop: CASSAQWGTRGEKLFF. In DNA form, the CDR3 reads TGTGCCAGCAGCGCCCAGTGGGGGACACGAGGTGAAAAACTGTTTTTT.

A note on this clone: Relative to the germline gene, one junction end is altered; a read error may explain this. V is TRBV3-1 (or the pseudogene TRBV3-2) and J is TRBJ1-1, with 7 bases that match TRBD1. Germline CDR1 is LGHDT and CDR2 is YNNKEL (reference sequence). The CDR3 runs to 13 residues. The CDR3 reads CASSHRGNAEAFF. The CDR3 DNA sequence: TGTGCCAGCAGCCACAGGGGGAACGCTGAAGCTTTCTTT.

V usage is TRBV19 and J usage is TRBJ1-1; 7 nucleotides line up with TRBD1. The CDR3 covers 11 residues. The V segment lost 9 bases and the J segment 7 bases; nucleotides outside the gene matches: 5. From germline, CDR1 is LNHDA and CDR2 SQIVND (reference sequence). The CDR3 nucleotides are TGTGCCAGCCAAGCAGGGGGTGAAGCTTTCTTT. Amino acid sequence: CASQAGGEAFF. Drawing the rest from reference TRBV19 and TRBJ1-1, the complete variable domain is DGGITQSPKYLFRKEGQNVTLSCEQNLNHDAMYWYRQDPGQGLRLIYYSQIVNDFQKGDIAEGYSVSREKKESFPLTVTSAQKNPTAFYLCASQAGGEAFFGQGTRLTVV.

This clone has just one count. The chain is built from TRBV7-9 and TRBJ2-3, with D possibly matching TRBD2 (5 bases). V was cut by 7 bases and J by 1 base, with 15 bases left in between. This CDR3 has 15 amino acids. Germline V gene sequence: CDR1 SEHNR, CDR2 FQNEAQ (reference sequence). CDR3 sequence reads: CASIPGQEGTDTQYF. CDR3 coding DNA: TGTGCCAGCATCCCTGGGCAGGAGGGCACAGATACGCAGTATTTT.

The chain carries TRBV6-6 and TRBJ1-2; 8 bases agree with TRBD1. CDR1 is MNHNY and CDR2 is SVGAGI in the germline V gene (reference sequence). J gave up 0 bases and V 6 bases, and 3 bases lay outside the gene matches. The CDR3 covers 14 residues. This chain's CDR3 is CASRRQGTNYGYTF. As DNA, the CDR3 is TGTGCCAGCAGGCGACAGGGGACTAACTATGGCTACACCTTC.

The CDR3 loop is CSVETAGEPNEQFF. CDR3 nucleotides: TGCAGCGTTGAGACAGCGGGGGAGCCAAATGAGCAGTTCTTC. The chain has TRBV29-1 and TRBJ2-1, with TRBD2 matching over 8 bases. This CDR3 has 14 residues. Germline CDR1 and CDR2: SQVTM and ANQGSEA. Unmatched junction bases numbered 8, after V lost 3 bases and J lost 7 bases.

V gene TRBV7-9 combines with J gene TRBJ2-7; D gene uncertain. Trimming removed 2 bases from V and 3 bases from J, with 8 bases in between. Looked up from germline, CDR1 is SEHNR and CDR2 is FQNEAQ (reference sequence). This CDR3 has 13 residues. The CDR3 sequence: CASSLRSGYEQYF. The CDR3 nucleotides read TGTGCCAGCAGCTTAAGGTCAGGCTACGAGCAGTACTTC. Full variable domain (outside the CDR3, taken from reference TRBV7-9 and TRBJ2-7): DTGVSQNPRHKITKRGQNVTFRCDPISEHNRLYWYRQTLGQGPEFLTYFQNEAQLEKSRLLSDRFSAERPKGSFSTLEIQRTEQGDSAMYLCASSLRSGYEQYFGPGTRLTVT.

The chain is built from TRBV3-1 (or the pseudogene TRBV3-2) and TRBJ2-3; 9 bases agree with TRBD2. Trimming removed 4 bases from V and 6 bases from J; junction bases left unmatched: 17. The CDR3 runs 18 residues. In germline, CDR1 is LGHDT, CDR2 YNNKEL (reference sequence). This chain's CDR3 is CASSPRPSGAAPPDTQYF. The CDR3 DNA is TGTGCCAGCAGCCCCCGGCCTAGCGGGGCCGCGCCCCCGGATACGCAGTATTTT.

The chain recombines TRBV2 with TRBJ1-2; possibly TRBD1 for D (5 bases). CDR3 length: 13 residues. V was shortened by 2 bases and J by 4 bases, with 8 bases between the two germline ends. Germline V gene lookup returns CDR1 SNHLY and CDR2 FYNNEI. This CDR3 is CASSERQGYGYTF. The CDR3 DNA sequence: TGTGCCAGCAGTGAACGGCAGGGCTATGGCTACACCTTC.

The chain carries TRBV20-1 and TRBJ2-2, with D unclear. Germline CDR1 is DFQATT and CDR2 is SNEGSKA (reference sequence). This CDR3 has 16 residues. Trimming pared 3 bases from V and 3 bases from J, leaving 17 bases between. In DNA form, the CDR3 reads TGCAGTGCTAGTGCCAGTGGTACGGGTTACACCGGGGAGCTGTTTTTT. Protein product: CSASASGTGYTGELFF.

The CDR3 here is CASSQTQGTANYGYTF. The CDR3 DNA sequence: TGTGCCAGCAGCCAGACACAGGGAACGGCTAACTATGGCTACACCTTC. The V gene is TRBV7-2, the J gene TRBJ1-2; maybe TRBD1 (6 bases). CDR3 length equals 16 residues. V lost 5 bases to trimming and J lost 0 bases, with 16 bases between them. CDR1 and CDR2 from the germline V gene are SGHTA and FQGNSA.

The rearrangement uses TRBV2 and TRBJ2-5; D perhaps matches TRBD1 (5 bases). The germline CDR1 and CDR2 sequences are SNHLY and FYNNEI. The CDR3 totals 14 residues. The V and J ends lost 4 bases and 2 bases respectively, with 11 bases between them. CDR3 sequence reads: CASSVVGRQETQYF. The DNA of the CDR3 is TGTGCCAGCAGTGTTGTGGGGCGACAAGAGACCCAGTACTTC. The whole variable domain, remainder taken from reference TRBV2 and TRBJ2-5, is EPEVTQTPSHQVTQMGQEVILRCVPISNHLYFYWYRQILGQKVEFLVSFYNNEISEKSEIFDDQFSVERPDGSNFTLKIRSTKLEDSAMYFCASSVVGRQETQYFGPGTRLLVL.

This chain links TRBV7-9 with TRBJ1-6; D gene unclear. The germline CDR1 and CDR2 sequences are SEHNR and FQNEAQ (reference sequence). This CDR3 region has 16 residues. V was trimmed by 2 bases and J by 0 bases, leaving 8 bases between them. The CDR3 here is CASSLQRSSYNSPLHF. CDR3 coding DNA: TGTGCCAGCAGCTTACAACGGAGCTCCTATAATTCACCCCTCCACTTT.

The rearrangement links TRBV6-2 or TRBV6-3 to TRBJ1-5; weak D call: TRBD1 (6 bases). The CDR3 extends over 15 amino acids. Germline CDR1 reads MNHEY; CDR2 reads SVGEGT. Trimming took 0 bases from V and 1 from J, leaving 7 bases between them. In DNA form, the CDR3 reads TGTGCCAGCAGTTACTCTGGGACAAGCAATCAGCCCCAGCATTTT. Protein sequence: CASSYSGTSNQPQHF.

This chain links TRBV28 with TRBJ1-1; 8 nucleotides agree with TRBD1. The CDR3 has 11 amino acids. Per germline, CDR1 MDHEN and CDR2 SYDVKM. V lost 7 bases to trimming and J lost 10 bases; unmatched junction nucleotides: 5. CDR3: CASISGGRAFF. CDR3 nucleotide sequence: TGTGCCAGCATTTCAGGGGGCCGAGCTTTCTTT.

The gene calls are TRBV6-5 and TRBJ2-1; the match to TRBD1 covers 8 bases. The V gene's germline CDR1 is MNHEY and CDR2 SVGAGI. Trimming at V came to 6 bases and at J to 4 bases, leaving 5 bases not matched to a gene. The CDR3 is 14 residues long. CDR3 coding DNA: TGTGCCAGCAGAAGGACAGGGAGTTACAATGAGCAGTTCTTC. This codes for CASRRTGSYNEQFF.

V is TRBV7-2 and J is TRBJ2-3; 10 nucleotides line up with TRBD2. Germline CDR1 is SGHTA and CDR2 is FQGNSA. The CDR3 is made up of 16 amino acids. V was pared by 3 bases and J by 5 bases, with 8 bases of the junction left unmatched. The CDR3 sequence is CASSLGAAGGLDTQYF. The CDR3 nucleotides are TGTGCCAGCAGCTTGGGAGCAGCGGGGGGGTTAGATACGCAGTATTTT.

The chain joins TRBV14 to TRBJ1-4; D perhaps matches TRBD1 (6 bases). V gave up 1 base and J gave up 7 bases, with 22 bases separating them. The CDR3 has 18 residues. Germline CDR1 reads SGHDN; CDR2 reads FVKESK. This CDR3 reads CASSQGFQMGARGEKLFF. CDR3 DNA sequence: TGTGCCAGCAGCCAAGGTTTCCAGATGGGGGCCCGAGGTGAAAAACTGTTTTTT.

V is TRBV5-6 and J is TRBJ2-1, with 7 nucleotides matching TRBD2. V lost 7 bases, J lost 0 bases, and 16 bases stayed unmatched. The germline V gene has CDR1 SGHDT and CDR2 YYEEEE. The CDR3 runs to 18 residues. Here the CDR3 DNA reads TGTGCCAGCCGCTATCGGAGTTTCGGGGGGTTCTCCTACAATGAGCAGTTCTTC. The encoded protein is CASRYRSFGGFSYNEQFF.

The chain is built from TRBV5-1 and TRBJ1-1, with D possibly being TRBD1 (5 bases). Per germline, CDR1 SGHRS and CDR2 YFSETQ. The length of the CDR3 is 13 residues. V shed 1 base and J shed 6 bases, with 10 bases lying between them. This chain's CDR3 is CASSLQGIPEAFF. The DNA of the CDR3 is TGCGCCAGCAGCTTGCAGGGAATCCCTGAAGCTTTCTTT.

The chain recombines TRBV30 with TRBJ2-2; TRBD1 agrees at 11 bases. The J segment lost 6 bases and the V segment lost 1 base, leaving 7 bases of the junction unmatched. Germline V gene lookup returns CDR1 GTSNPN and CDR2 SVGIG (reference sequence). This CDR3 region has 16 residues. The CDR3 spells CAWSGAGQGDSGELFF. DNA for the CDR3: TGTGCCTGGAGTGGAGCGGGACAGGGGGATTCCGGGGAGCTGTTTTTT.

The chain links TRBV7-2 to TRBJ2-3; D perhaps matches TRBD2 (5 bases). CDR1 SGHTA and CDR2 FQGNSA come from the germline V gene. The CDR3 sequence is 14 residues long. Trimming took off 4 bases at V and 2 bases at J, with 10 bases between the two ends. CDR3 residues: CASSSTGLTDTQYF. The CDR3 coding sequence is TGTGCCAGCAGCTCCACCGGACTCACAGATACGCAGTATTTT.

The chain joins TRBV11-2 to TRBJ2-2; D not certain. Trimming took 5 bases from V and 7 from J, leaving 14 bases between them. The CDR3 is 14 amino acids. Germline V CDR1 and CDR2: SGHAT, FQNNGV. The CDR3 sequence is CASSRVTVGGELFF. The CDR3 DNA sequence: TGTGCCAGCAGCCGGGTAACTGTGGGCGGGGAGCTGTTTTTT.

The chain links TRBV10-3 to TRBJ1-6, with TRBD1 matching 11 bases. The junction had 10 bases not matched to a gene; V was cut back by 5 bases and J by 7 bases. The CDR3 extends over 17 amino acids. In germline, CDR1 is ENHRY, CDR2 SYGVKD. The CDR3 nucleotides are TGTGCCATCAGTCCAGGGACAGGGGGGATCGGCAATTCACCCCTCCACTTT. This encodes CAISPGTGGIGNSPLHF.

The chain uses TRBV19 and TRBJ1-1; D may be TRBD1 (6 bases). Looked up from germline, CDR1 is LNHDA and CDR2 is SQIVND (reference sequence). The CDR3 extends over 15 amino acids. V lost 7 bases and J lost 1, with 16 bases in between. CDR3 amino acids: CASTQGNRENTEAFF. The DNA of the CDR3 is TGTGCCAGTACCCAAGGGAACAGGGAGAACACTGAAGCTTTCTTT.